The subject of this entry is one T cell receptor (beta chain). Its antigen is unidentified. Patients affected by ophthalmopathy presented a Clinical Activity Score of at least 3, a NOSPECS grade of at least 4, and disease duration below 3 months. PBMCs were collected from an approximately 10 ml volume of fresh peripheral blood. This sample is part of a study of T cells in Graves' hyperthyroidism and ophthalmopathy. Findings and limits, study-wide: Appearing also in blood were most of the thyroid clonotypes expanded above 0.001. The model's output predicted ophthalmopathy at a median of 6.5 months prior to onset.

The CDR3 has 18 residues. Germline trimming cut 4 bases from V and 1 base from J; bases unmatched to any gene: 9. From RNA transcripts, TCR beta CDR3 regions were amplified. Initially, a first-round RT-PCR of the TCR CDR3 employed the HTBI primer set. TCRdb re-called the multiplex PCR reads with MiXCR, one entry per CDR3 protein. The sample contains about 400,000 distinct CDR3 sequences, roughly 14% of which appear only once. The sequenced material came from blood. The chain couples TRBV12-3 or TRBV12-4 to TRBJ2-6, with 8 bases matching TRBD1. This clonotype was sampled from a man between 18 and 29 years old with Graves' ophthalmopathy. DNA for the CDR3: TGTGCCAGCAGTTCTGCAAACAGGGGGTGGTCTGGGGCCAACGTCCTGACTTTC. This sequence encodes CASSSANRGWSGANVLTF.